This T cell receptor (beta chain) was retrieved from a study of blood T cells in healthy people across ages. A second about 6 to 11 cycle PCR used barcoded and J-beta primers. TCRdb recomputed calls from the 5' RACE reads with MiXCR, one row per CDR3 protein. The sample holds approximately 1.5 million distinct CDR3 sequences, about 45% seen once. The source material was blood. The sequence derives from a woman between 18 and 29 years old in good health.

CDR3 nucleotide sequence: TGTGCCACCAGTGATTTGCAGGCTGCGAGCAATGAGCAGTACTTC. Translating gives CATSDLQAASNEQYF. The rearrangement joins TRBV24-1 to TRBJ2-1; no reliable D call. The J call may be mistaken, given a closer DNA end match to TRBJ2-7. CDR1 and CDR2 (germline): KGHDR, SFDVKD. CDR3 length: 15 amino acids.